The text below deals with one T cell receptor (beta chain). TCRdb re-called the PCR reads through MiXCR, storing one row per CDR3 protein. The sample consists of about 640,000 distinct CDR3 sequences, roughly 21% of them appearing once. This sample was taken from a study of molecular identifiers for immune sequencing clone quantification. The sequence came from a human donor in good health. Some libraries in this study had Jurkat cell RNA spiked in. The sequencing sample was made of naive CD8+ T cells from blood, with Jurkat cell RNA spiked in. Subset noted: FACS-sorted CD8+CD4-CCR7+CD45RA+ naive T cells.

The CDR3 region has the DNA TGTGCCAGCAGTCCCGTGAGCCCCAGCTCCTACAATGAGCAGTTCTTC. It specifies CASSPVSPSSYNEQFF. V usage is TRBV12-3 or TRBV12-4 and J usage is TRBJ2-1; D not certain. There are 16 residues in the CDR3. Trimming took off 5 bases at V and 0 bases at J, with 14 bases between the two ends.